This T cell receptor beta chain comes out of a study of radiation and T cells in renal cell carcinoma. Study overall: Nephrectomy followed 15 Gy stereotactic body radiation by 4 weeks. Notes on the study in general: From baseline, blood top tumor clonotypes peaked at 2 weeks post-radiation. No pretreatment tumor biopsies were available for baseline clonotypes.

On this clone: Its antigen is unknown.

Some clones are missing from TCRdb's copy, which holds only in-frame ones; the method was immunoSEQ multiplex PCR. Here the sample spans roughly 130,000 clones, 85% to 90% being singletons. The time point: blood 2 weeks post-SBRT. Indicated treatment: 15 Gy SBRT to primary tumor, nephrectomy 4 weeks later. The sequencing used blood, collected from a patient whose treatment included radiotherapy and nephrectomy. This receptor was taken from a woman aged 70-85 years with renal cell carcinoma.

CDR3 amino acids: CASRQRGGYTF. CDR3 nucleotides: TGTGCCAGCAGGCAGAGAGGGGGCTACACCTTC. The chain uses TRBV28 and TRBJ1-2; D call uncertain. The CDR3 contains 11 residues. The germline V and J ends were trimmed by 6 bases and 8 bases, with 10 bases remaining between them. Germline V gene lookup returns CDR1 MDHEN and CDR2 SYDVKM.